The 20 T cell receptor beta chains below were found in one sample sequenced in a study of cytomegalovirus exposure and HLA in healthy donors. The study ran its PCR with 60 Vbeta and 13 Jbeta primers. Profiled with immunoSEQ multiplex PCR; TCRdb holds only in-frame clones, not every one. The sample yields about 140,000 clones, around 79% seen once. Specimen: PBMCs. The receptors stem from a man aged 35 to 55 in good health and CMV-seropositive.

The chain joins TRBV25-1 to TRBJ2-7, with TRBD1 matching 9 bases. The CDR3 spans 18 residues. After removal of 3 bases from V and 2 bases from J, the junction contained 14 bases not matched to a gene. Germline V CDR1 and CDR2: MGHDK, SYGVNS. CDR3 region: CASSESRRRGTGTYEQYF. CDR3 in DNA: TGTGCCAGCAGTGAGTCCCGCCGCCGTGGGACAGGGACCTACGAGCAGTACTTC.

The V call is TRBV5-4, the J call TRBJ1-2; 9 bases align to TRBD1. The CDR3 is made up of 15 amino acids. Trimming took 3 bases from V and 3 from J; bases not matched to a gene: 6. Germline lookup yields CDR1 SGHNT and CDR2 YYREEE (reference sequence). The CDR3 spells CASSSKGTGHYGYTF. The CDR3, as DNA: TGTGCCAGCAGCTCAAAGGGGACAGGGCACTATGGCTACACCTTC.

This sequence joins TRBV4-1 and TRBJ1-2, with no clear D. CDR1 is MGHRA, CDR2 YSYEKL, per germline. Trimming took 0 bases from V and 3 from J, leaving 5 bases between them. The CDR3 runs 13 residues. Written as DNA, the CDR3 is TGCGCCAGCAGCCAAGATCAGGACTATGGCTACACCTTC. This gives the protein CASSQDQDYGYTF.

The chain employs TRBV11-2 and TRBJ2-5, with D possibly matching TRBD2 (6 bases). The V gene's germline CDR1 is SGHAT and CDR2 FQNNGV. CDR3 length: 16 residues. V lost 0 bases and J 5 bases, leaving 16 bases between the germline ends. CDR3 in DNA: TGTGCCAGCAGCTTAGATCGGGCGACTGGGGGGGAGACCCAGTACTTC. Translation gives CASSLDRATGGETQYF.

This chain connects TRBV7-9 to TRBJ2-1, with D perhaps matching TRBD2 (5 bases). V was pared by 5 bases and J by 8 bases, with 16 bases between. Germline values: CDR1 SEHNR, CDR2 FQNEAQ (reference sequence). The CDR3 is 14 amino acids. The CDR3 DNA reads as TGTGCCAGCAGCCCCCGAACTAGTTTATATGAGCAGTTCTTC. Protein product: CASSPRTSLYEQFF.

The V call is TRBV29-1, the J call TRBJ2-7; 7 bases align to TRBD2. V lost 3 bases to trimming and J lost 2 bases; unmatched junction nucleotides: 4. Germline CDR1 and CDR2: SQVTM and ANQGSEA. This CDR3 has 13 amino acids. Written as DNA, the CDR3 is TGCAGCGTTGACGGGGGGTCCACCTACGAGCAGTACTTC. Translation: CSVDGGSTYEQYF.

This chain connects TRBV6-5 to TRBJ2-5; D possibly corresponds to TRBD2 (6 bases). CDR1 is MNHEY, CDR2 SVGAGI, per germline. V shed 6 bases and J shed 9 bases, with 11 bases lying between them. The CDR3 has 11 residues. CDR3 DNA: TGTGCCAGCAGCCAACGGGACTCCCAGTACTTC. Its translation is CASSQRDSQYF.

V is TRBV6-1 and J is TRBJ2-7, with TRBD2 matching over 8 bases. Germline V gene lookup returns CDR1 MNHNS and CDR2 SASEGT. CDR3 length equals 12 residues. V lost 6 bases and J lost 3; bases outside the gene matches: 1. The CDR3 is CASRLAVYEQYF. The CDR3 region has the DNA TGTGCCAGCAGACTAGCGGTCTACGAGCAGTACTTC.

The rearrangement links TRBV5-1 to TRBJ2-1, with D tentatively TRBD1 (7 bases). Germline values: CDR1 SGHRS, CDR2 YFSETQ. CDR3 size: 16 residues. The germline V and J ends were trimmed by 4 bases and 2 bases, with 16 bases remaining between them. CDR3: CASSVLQGRTYNEQFF. CDR3 sequence (DNA): TGCGCCAGCAGCGTCTTACAGGGGAGGACCTACAATGAGCAGTTCTTC.

This clone was recorded once. The chain uses TRBV6-1 and TRBJ1-2; 7 bases line up with TRBD1. CDR3 length equals 15 residues. Looked up from germline, CDR1 is MNHNS and CDR2 is SASEGT. The junction had 7 bases not matched to a gene; V was cut back by 2 bases and J by 4 bases. The CDR3 region is CASSEFPGQSYGYTF. As DNA, the CDR3 is TGTGCCAGCAGTGAATTTCCGGGACAGAGCTATGGCTACACCTTC.

This chain links TRBV29-1 with TRBJ2-5; TRBD1 might be the D (6 bases). The CDR3 spans 15 residues. The V end lost 5 bases, the J end lost 0 bases, and 16 bases lay between the germline ends. CDR1 is SQVTM, CDR2 ANQGSEA, per germline. In nucleotides, the CDR3 is TGCAGCGTTATCCGGGACACAACGTACCAAGAGACCCAGTACTTC. Amino acid sequence: CSVIRDTTYQETQYF.

This clone was found once. This rearrangement joins TRBV29-1 to TRBJ1-2; D possibly corresponds to TRBD1 (6 bases). There are 12 residues in the CDR3. Germline loops: CDR1 SQVTM, CDR2 ANQGSEA. V was clipped by 5 bases and J by 4 bases, with 11 bases between them. CDR3 sequence: CSVHRATYGYTF. CDR3 nucleotides: TGCAGCGTTCACAGGGCGACCTATGGCTACACCTTC. The entire variable domain, with the rest obtained from reference TRBV29-1 and TRBJ1-2, is as follows: SAVISQKPSRDICQRGTSLTIQCQVDSQVTMMFWYRQQPGQSLTLIATANQGSEATYESGFVIDKFPISRPNLTFSTLTVSNMSPEDSSIYLCSVHRATYGYTFGSGTRLTVV.

V gene TRBV19 combines with J gene TRBJ2-5; TRBD1 is a possible D gene (6 bases). The CDR3 sequence is 16 residues long. CDR1 LNHDA and CDR2 SQIVND come from the germline V gene (reference sequence). With 1 base removed from V and 10 bases from J, the gap between germline ends came to 22 bases. The CDR3 region is CASSIGGLGTIGDQYF. CDR3 in DNA: TGTGCCAGTAGTATAGGCGGGTTGGGGACAATCGGTGACCAGTACTTC.

This chain links TRBV15 with TRBJ1-5, with TRBD1 matching over 8 bases. The CDR3 has 15 amino acids. The germline gives CDR1 LNHNV, CDR2 YYDKDF (reference sequence). The V and J ends lost 3 bases and 4 bases, in that order; junction bases with no gene match: 5. The DNA of the CDR3 is TGTGCCACCAGCAGTGGGGACAGGCAAAATCAGCCCCAGCATTTT. Residues: CATSSGDRQNQPQHF. The complete variable domain, with remaining parts taken from reference TRBV15 and TRBJ1-5, reads DAMVIQNPRYQVTQFGKPVTLSCSQTLNHNVMYWYQQKSSQAPKLLFHYYDKDFNNEADTPDNFQSRRPNTSFCFLDIRSPGLGDTAMYLCATSSGDRQNQPQHFGDGTRLSIL.

The chain has TRBV2 and TRBJ1-5, with D unresolved. V was cut by 6 bases and J by 2 bases, with 11 bases left in between. Germline V gene lookup returns CDR1 SNHLY and CDR2 FYNNEI. CDR3 length: 14 residues. This CDR3 is CASSPGRGNQPQHF. CDR3 nucleotides: TGTGCCAGCAGCCCGGGAAGGGGCAATCAGCCCCAGCATTTT.

The chain combines TRBV27 with TRBJ2-3; possibly TRBD2 for D (5 bases). Germline V gives CDR1 MNHEY, CDR2 SMNVEV (reference sequence). This CDR3 comprises 14 residues. V was trimmed by 3 bases and J by 2 bases, leaving 9 bases between them. The CDR3 DNA is TGTGCCAGCAGTTTCAACGGACTCACAGATACGCAGTATTTT. Its protein is CASSFNGLTDTQYF.

The gene calls are TRBV5-1 and TRBJ2-5; a weak D match, TRBD1 (6 bases). Germline CDR1 SGHRS, CDR2 YFSETQ. This CDR3 comprises 15 residues. V was shortened by 3 bases and J by 3 bases, with 15 bases between the two germline ends. The CDR3 region has the DNA TGCGCCAGCAGCTGGGGCAGGGGCAACGAAGAGACCCAGTACTTC. It is translated as CASSWGRGNEETQYF.

This clone was seen a handful of times. The CDR3: CASSQGQGISGNTIYF. The CDR3 DNA is TGCGCCAGCAGCCAAGGACAGGGGATCTCTGGAAACACCATATATTTT. The chain carries TRBV5-1 and TRBJ1-3; 9 bases fit TRBD1. Germline V gene data show CDR1 as SGHRS and CDR2 as YFSETQ. The CDR3 covers 16 residues. With V trimmed by 4 bases and J by 0 bases, 5 bases remained unmatched.

This chain uses TRBV18 with TRBJ2-7; D perhaps matches TRBD2 (6 bases). The germline V gene has CDR1 KGHSH and CDR2 LQKENI. V dropped 6 bases and J dropped 6 bases, with 15 bases sitting between them. The CDR3 is 13 amino acids. CDR3 bases: TGTGCCAGCTCCCCGGGCGGGACGGCCGAGCAGTACTTC. This sequence encodes CASSPGGTAEQYF.

This clone has only a few counts. The V call is TRBV28, the J call TRBJ1-3; D is ambiguous. V lost 7 bases and J 0 bases, leaving 16 bases between the germline ends. Germline V CDR1 and CDR2: MDHEN, SYDVKM. The CDR3 is 16 residues long. The CDR3 DNA reads TGTGCCAGCAAACCTGGAGGACTGAACTCTGGAAACACCATATATTTT. Translating gives CASKPGGLNSGNTIYF.